This T cell receptor (beta chain) stems from a study of blood T cell repertoires in COVID-19. For the study at large: COVID-19 samples, acute and convalescent, were from the United States, Italy and Spain. PBMCs, B-cell-depleted T cells, or T cells were the source of the cDNA or gDNA that made up the material.

How the authors handled the data: Amplification with reference gene primers provided the estimates of nucleated cell counts. Some clones are missing from TCRdb's copy, which holds only in-frame ones; the method was immunoSEQ multiplex PCR. V and J calls and clone size come straight from that table; D and trimming were deduced from the DNA. The data contain nearly 300,000 clones, 85% to 90% of them singletons. Participants were placed into cohorts based on the clinical history they reported. J gave up 1 base and V 6 bases, and 4 bases lay outside the gene matches. The germline V gene encodes CDR1 LNHDA and CDR2 SQIVND (reference sequence). This CDR3 is 15 amino acids long.

Source material: PBMCs or T cells enriched from blood (not recorded which). The sequence was obtained from a woman between 50 and 59 years old who had been exposed to COVID-19. The rearrangement joins TRBV19 to TRBJ2-5; 11 nucleotides align to TRBD2. Here the CDR3 DNA reads TGTGCCAGTAGCCGGACTAGCGGGCTCCAAGAGACCCAGTACTTC. This encodes CASSRTSGLQETQYF.